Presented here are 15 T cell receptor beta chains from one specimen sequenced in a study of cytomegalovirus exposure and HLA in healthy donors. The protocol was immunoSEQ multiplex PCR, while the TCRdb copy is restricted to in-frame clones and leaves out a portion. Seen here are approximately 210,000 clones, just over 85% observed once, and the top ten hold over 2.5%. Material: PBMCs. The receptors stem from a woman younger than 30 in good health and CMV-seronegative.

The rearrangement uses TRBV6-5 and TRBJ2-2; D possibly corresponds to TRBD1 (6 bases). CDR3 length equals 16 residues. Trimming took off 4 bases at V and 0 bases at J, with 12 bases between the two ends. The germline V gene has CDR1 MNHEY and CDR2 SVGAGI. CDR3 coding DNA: TGTGCCAGCAGTTCCTCCTGGACAGCGAACACCGGGGAGCTGTTTTTT. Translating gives CASSSSWTANTGELFF.

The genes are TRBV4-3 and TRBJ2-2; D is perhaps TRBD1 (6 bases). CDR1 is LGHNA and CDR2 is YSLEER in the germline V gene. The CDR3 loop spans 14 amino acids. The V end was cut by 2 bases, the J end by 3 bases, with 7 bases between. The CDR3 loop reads CASSQRQDTGELFF. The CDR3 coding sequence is TGCGCCAGCAGCCAAAGACAGGACACCGGGGAGCTGTTTTTT.

In DNA form, the CDR3 reads TGCAGCGTTGCTAACAGGGTCGGCAATGAGCAGTTCTTC. Encoded protein: CSVANRVGNEQFF. The rearrangement links TRBV29-1 to TRBJ2-1, with a tentative D call TRBD1 (6 bases). This CDR3 is 13 amino acids long. Germline assignment: CDR1 SQVTM and CDR2 ANQGSEA. The V end lost 4 bases, the J end lost 6 bases, and 13 bases lay between the germline ends.

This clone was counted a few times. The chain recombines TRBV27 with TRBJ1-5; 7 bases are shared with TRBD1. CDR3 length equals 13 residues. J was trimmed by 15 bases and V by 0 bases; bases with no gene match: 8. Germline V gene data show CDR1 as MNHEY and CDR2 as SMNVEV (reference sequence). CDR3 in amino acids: CASSLSGGGVWHF. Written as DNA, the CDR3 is TGTGCCAGCAGTTTATCCGGAGGGGGCGTTTGGCATTTT.

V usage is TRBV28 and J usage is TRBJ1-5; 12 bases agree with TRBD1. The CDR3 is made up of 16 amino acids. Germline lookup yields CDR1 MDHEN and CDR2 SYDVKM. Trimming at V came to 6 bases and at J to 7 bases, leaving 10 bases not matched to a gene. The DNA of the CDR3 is TGTGCCAGCAGCCGTTCCGGGACAGGGGGCGGGCAGCCCCAGCATTTT. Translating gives CASSRSGTGGGQPQHF.

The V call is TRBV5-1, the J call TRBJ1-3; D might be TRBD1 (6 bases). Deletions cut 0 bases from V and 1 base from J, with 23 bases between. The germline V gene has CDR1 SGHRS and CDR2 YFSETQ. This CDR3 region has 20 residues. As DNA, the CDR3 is TGCGCCAGCAGCTTGGCCGCGTTAGGGACACCTATTCTTTCTGGAAACACCATATATTTT. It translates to CASSLAALGTPILSGNTIYF.

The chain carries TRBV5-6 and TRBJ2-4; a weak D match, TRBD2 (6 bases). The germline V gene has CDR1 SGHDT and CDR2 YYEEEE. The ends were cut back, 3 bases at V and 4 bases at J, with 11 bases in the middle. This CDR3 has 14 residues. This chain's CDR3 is CASSWGLVKNIQYF. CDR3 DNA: TGTGCCAGCAGCTGGGGACTTGTAAAAAACATTCAGTACTTC.

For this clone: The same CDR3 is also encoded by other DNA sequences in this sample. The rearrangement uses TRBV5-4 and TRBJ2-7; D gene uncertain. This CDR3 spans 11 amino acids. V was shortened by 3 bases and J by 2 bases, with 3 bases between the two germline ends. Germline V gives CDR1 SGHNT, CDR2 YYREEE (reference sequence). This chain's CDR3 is CASSSAYEQYF. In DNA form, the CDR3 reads TGTGCCAGCAGCTCTGCCTACGAGCAGTACTTC.

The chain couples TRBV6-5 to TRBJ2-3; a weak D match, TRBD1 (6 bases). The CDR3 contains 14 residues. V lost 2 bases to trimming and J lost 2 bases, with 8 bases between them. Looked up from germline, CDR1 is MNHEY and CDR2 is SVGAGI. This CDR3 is CASSYGQFTDTQYF. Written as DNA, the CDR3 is TGTGCCAGCAGTTACGGACAGTTCACAGATACGCAGTATTTT.

The chain's CDR3 is CASSANTGGPGNTIYF. CDR3 DNA: TGTGCCAGCAGCGCCAACACGGGGGGACCTGGAAACACCATATATTTT. The chain employs TRBV7-6 and TRBJ1-3; D perhaps matches TRBD1 (5 bases). This CDR3 region has 16 residues. V was cut by 5 bases and J by 2 bases, with 16 bases left in between. Germline-derived CDR1 and CDR2 are SGHVS and FNYEAQ.

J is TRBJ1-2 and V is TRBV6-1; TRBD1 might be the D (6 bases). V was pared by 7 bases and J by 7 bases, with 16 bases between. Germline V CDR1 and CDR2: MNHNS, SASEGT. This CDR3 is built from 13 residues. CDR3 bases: TGTGCCAGCACCCAACAGGGTTACTTTGGCTACACCTTC. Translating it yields CASTQQGYFGYTF.

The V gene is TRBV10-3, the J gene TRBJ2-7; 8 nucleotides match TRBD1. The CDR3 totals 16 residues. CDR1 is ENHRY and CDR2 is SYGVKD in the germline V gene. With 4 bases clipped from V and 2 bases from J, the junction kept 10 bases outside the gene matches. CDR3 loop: CAISVSSTGATYEQYF. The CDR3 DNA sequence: TGTGCCATCAGTGTGTCCTCGACAGGGGCCACCTACGAGCAGTACTTC.

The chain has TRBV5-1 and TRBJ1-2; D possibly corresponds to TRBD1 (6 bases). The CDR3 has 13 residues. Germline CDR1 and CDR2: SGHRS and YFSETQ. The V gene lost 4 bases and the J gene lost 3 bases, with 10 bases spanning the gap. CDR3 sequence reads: CASSLNRDYGYTF. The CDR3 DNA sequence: TGCGCCAGCAGCCTCAACAGGGACTATGGCTACACCTTC.

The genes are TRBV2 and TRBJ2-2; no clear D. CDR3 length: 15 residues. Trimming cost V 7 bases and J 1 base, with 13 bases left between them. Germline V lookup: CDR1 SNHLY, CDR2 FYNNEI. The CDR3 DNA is TGTGCCAGCACACCTGAGGCGCGGAACACCGGGGAGCTGTTTTTT. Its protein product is CASTPEARNTGELFF.

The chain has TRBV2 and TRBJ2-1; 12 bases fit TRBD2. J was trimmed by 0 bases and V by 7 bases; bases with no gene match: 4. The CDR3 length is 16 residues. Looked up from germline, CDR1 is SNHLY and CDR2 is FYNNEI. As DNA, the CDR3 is TGTGCCAGCACACCGACTAGCGGGGGCTCCTACAATGAGCAGTTCTTC. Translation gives CASTPTSGGSYNEQFF.